The clone carrying this T cell receptor (beta chain) was found a few times. This record belongs to a study of identical twins. TCRdb reprocessed the 5' RACE reads with MiXCR, giving one entry per CDR3 protein. The table records about 690,000 distinct CDR3 sequences, around 6.1% of them present only once. The ends were cut back, 5 bases at V and 5 bases at J, with 22 bases in the middle. The CDR3 length is 16 residues. The germline V gene encodes CDR1 MNHEY and CDR2 SMNVEV (reference sequence). The sequence came from a man aged 18 to 29 in good health. Sample: naive T cells sorted from blood. The genes are TRBV27 and TRBJ2-7; D perhaps matches TRBD2 (6 bases). The CDR3 DNA follows: TGTGCCAGCAGTGGGCGAGGGGAGGTGAGGTCCCACGAGCAGTACTTC. The encoded protein is CASSGRGEVRSHEQYF.